This TCR beta chain was retrieved from a study of shared clonotypes between healthy human individuals. The germline V gene encodes CDR1 SGHRS and CDR2 YFSETQ. This CDR3 comprises 17 residues. Trimming cost V 4 bases and J 3 bases; bases outside gene matches: 8. This clone was found a few times. Antigen: not known. The study's findings and limits: Sharing of clonotypes among donors was expected to vary with sequencing depth.

HIV-negative, healthy adults without recent acute infections or vaccinations were the donors. Each subset's genomic DNA was split evenly across several immunoSEQ plates. Original processing notes: Quality scores were absent from the junction-only immunoSEQ sequences, so filtering differed. The method was immunoSEQ multiplex PCR; TCRdb's version includes in-frame clones alone and lacks a portion of them. V and J calls and clone size are given by that table; D and trimming were obtained from the DNA. This table has a few hundred thousand clones, 79% appearing once. Input material: PBMCs. The receptor was isolated from a woman in her 40s in good health. Some clones in this sample may be carry-over from other donors' samples. The V call is TRBV5-1, the J call TRBJ2-3; 13 bases align to TRBD2. As DNA, the CDR3 is TGCGCCAGCAGCCAAGGAGAGACTAGCGGGAGGACAGATACGCAGTATTTT. Protein product: CASSQGETSGRTDTQYF.